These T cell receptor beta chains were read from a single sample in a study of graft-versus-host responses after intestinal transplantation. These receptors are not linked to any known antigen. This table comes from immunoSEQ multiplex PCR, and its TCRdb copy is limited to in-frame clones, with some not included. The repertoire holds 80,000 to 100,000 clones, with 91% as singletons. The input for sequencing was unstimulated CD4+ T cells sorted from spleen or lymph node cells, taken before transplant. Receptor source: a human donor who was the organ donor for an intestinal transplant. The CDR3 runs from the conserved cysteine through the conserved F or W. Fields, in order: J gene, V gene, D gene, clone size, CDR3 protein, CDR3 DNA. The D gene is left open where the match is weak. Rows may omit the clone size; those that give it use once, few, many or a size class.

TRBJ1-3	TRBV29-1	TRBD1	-	CSVETFGTGAGNTIYF	TGCAGCGTTGAGACCTTCGGGACAGGGGCTGGAAACACCATATATTTT
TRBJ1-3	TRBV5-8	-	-	CASSLPPGFSGNTIYF	TGTGCCAGCAGCTTGCCCCCAGGATTCTCTGGAAACACCATATATTTT
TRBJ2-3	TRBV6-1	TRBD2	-	CASSRLAGVTDTQYF	TGTGCCAGCAGTAGACTAGCGGGGGTCACAGATACGCAGTATTTT
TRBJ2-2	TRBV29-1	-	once	CSVQGVRTGELFF	TGCAGCGTACAAGGGGTTCGGACCGGGGAGCTGTTTTTT
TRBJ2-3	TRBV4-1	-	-	CASNRGILTDTQYF	TGCGCCAGCAATCGGGGGATTCTCACAGATACGCAGTATTTT
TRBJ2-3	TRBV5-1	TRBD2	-	CATTSGGTDTQYF	TGCGCCACCACTAGCGGGGGAACAGATACGCAGTATTTT
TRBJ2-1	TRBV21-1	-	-	CASSRRTSVSYNEQFF	TGTGCCAGCAGCCGCCGGACTAGCGTATCCTACAATGAGCAGTTCTTC
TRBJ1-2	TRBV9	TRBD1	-	CASSARQGGYGYTF	TGTGCCAGCAGCGCCCGACAGGGTGGCTATGGCTACACCTTC
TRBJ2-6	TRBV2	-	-	CASSQFSGANVLTF	TGTGCCAGCAGTCAGTTCTCTGGGGCCAACGTCCTGACTTTC
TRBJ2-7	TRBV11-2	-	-	CASSLVGLPGPYEQYF	TGTGCCAGCAGCTTAGTTGGACTCCCTGGGCCCTACGAGCAGTACTTC
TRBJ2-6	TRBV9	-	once	CASSVGEVRISGANVLTF	TGTGCCAGCAGCGTAGGGGAGGTGAGGATCTCTGGGGCCAACGTCCTGACTTTC
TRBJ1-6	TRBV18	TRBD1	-	CASSPSTGVYSPLHF	TGTGCCAGCTCACCATCCACAGGGGTCTATTCACCCCTCCACTTT
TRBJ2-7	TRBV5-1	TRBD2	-	CASSLGLATYEQYF	TGCGCCAGCAGCTTGGGACTAGCGACTTACGAGCAGTACTTC
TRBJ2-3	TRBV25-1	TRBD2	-	CASSVAGGPDTQYF	TGTGCCAGCAGTGTGGCGGGGGGGCCGGATACGCAGTATTTT
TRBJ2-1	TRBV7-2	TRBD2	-	CASSLVPVAGNNEQFF	TGTGCCAGCAGCTTAGTTCCGGTAGCGGGGAACAATGAGCAGTTCTTC
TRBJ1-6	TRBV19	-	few	CASSITGSTLHF	TGTGCCAGTAGTATTACAGGGAGTACCCTCCACTTT
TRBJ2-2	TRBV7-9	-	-	CASSFGSGELFF	TGTGCCAGCAGCTTCGGGAGCGGGGAGCTGTTTTTT